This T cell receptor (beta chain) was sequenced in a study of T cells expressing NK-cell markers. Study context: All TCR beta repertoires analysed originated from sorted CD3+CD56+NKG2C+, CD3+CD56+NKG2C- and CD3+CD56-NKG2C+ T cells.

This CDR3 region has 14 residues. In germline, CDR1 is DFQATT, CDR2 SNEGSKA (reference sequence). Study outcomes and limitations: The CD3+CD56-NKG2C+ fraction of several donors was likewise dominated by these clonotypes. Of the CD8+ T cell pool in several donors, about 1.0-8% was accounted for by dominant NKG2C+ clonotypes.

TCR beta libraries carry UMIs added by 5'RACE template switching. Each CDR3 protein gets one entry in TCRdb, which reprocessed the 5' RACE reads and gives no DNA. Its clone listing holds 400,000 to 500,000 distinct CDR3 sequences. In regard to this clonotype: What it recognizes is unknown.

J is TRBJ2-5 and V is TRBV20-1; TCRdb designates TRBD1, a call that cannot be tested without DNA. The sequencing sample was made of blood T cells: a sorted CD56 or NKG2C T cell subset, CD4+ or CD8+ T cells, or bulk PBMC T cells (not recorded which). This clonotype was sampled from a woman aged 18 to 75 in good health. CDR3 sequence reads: CSARGGGAGETQYF.